This is a list of T cell receptor beta chains from one sample in a study of T cells in Graves' hyperthyroidism and ophthalmopathy. TCRdb re-analysed the multiplex PCR reads in MiXCR, keeping a single row per CDR3 protein. This sample yields roughly 350,000 distinct CDR3 sequences, of which about an eighth are seen a single time; 34% belongs to the top ten. The sequenced sample consisted of blood. The receptor source for this set is a woman aged 40 to 50 with Graves' ophthalmopathy. Both conserved end residues are part of each CDR3. The D gene is left open where the match is weak. The listing skips clone size in some rows; elsewhere it reads once, few, many or a size class.

d_call j_call cdr3_length v_call clone_size cdr3_aa cdr3_nt
NA TRBJ1-6 14 TRBV12-3/TRBV12-4 many CASNSGSYNSPLHF TGTGCCAGCAATTCGGGCTCCTATAATTCACCCCTCCACTTT
TRBD2 TRBJ2-3 16 TRBV20-1 NA CSAPTRTSGRRDTQYF TGCAGTGCTCCGACGAGGACTAGCGGGAGGAGGGATACGCAGTATTTT
NA TRBJ1-2 14 TRBV2 many CASSEEGEGYGYTF TGTGCCAGCAGTGAGGAGGGAGAAGGTTATGGCTACACCTTC
NA TRBJ1-5 15 TRBV28 many CASNNRVGGRQPQHF TGTGCCAGCAACAACCGGGTGGGGGGCCGGCAGCCCCAGCATTTT
NA TRBJ1-3 13 TRBV10-3 few CAISEWHGNTIYF TGTGCCATCAGTGAGTGGCATGGAAACACCATATATTTT
NA TRBJ1-5 14 TRBV19 few CASSIVSGNQPQHF TGTGCCAGTAGTATAGTTTCGGGCAATCAGCCCCAGCATTTT
NA TRBJ2-1 14 TRBV20-1 many CSARGLGVHNEQFF TGCAGTGCTAGAGGCTTGGGAGTCCACAATGAGCAGTTCTTC
NA TRBJ2-1 15 TRBV19 many CASSISVRSYNEQFF TGTGCCAGTAGTATCTCCGTTAGGTCCTACAATGAGCAGTTCTTC
NA TRBJ1-1 13 TRBV10-3 NA CAIKEKVNTEAFF TGTGCCATCAAGGAGAAGGTGAACACTGAAGCTTTCTTT
TRBD1 TRBJ1-2 13 TRBV7-9 NA CASTPQGAGGYTF TGTGCCAGCACGCCCCAGGGGGCGGGCGGCTACACCTTC
NA TRBJ1-5 13 TRBV28 many CASRGSSNQPQHF TGTGCCAGCAGGGGCTCAAGCAATCAGCCCCAGCATTTT
NA TRBJ1-2 12 TRBV6-1 NA CASSDRFYGYTF TGTGCCAGCAGTGATAGATTCTATGGCTACACCTTC
NA TRBJ2-7 13 TRBV6-1 NA CASSGTDGYEQYF TGTGCCAGCAGTGGGACGGACGGGTACGAGCAGTACTTC
TRBD2 TRBJ2-5 18 TRBV6-1 many CASSENEFGGSRLETQYF TGTGCCAGCAGTGAAAATGAATTCGGCGGGAGCCGGTTAGAGACCCAGTACTTC
NA TRBJ2-6 11 TRBV11-3 NA CASSSRQSPTF TGTGCCAGCAGCTCGCGACAAAGCCCCACTTTC
TRBD1 TRBJ1-5 14 TRBV7-9 few CASSLTGENLAQHF TGTGCCAGCAGCTTAACAGGGGAAAATTTGGCCCAGCATTTT
NA TRBJ1-5 17 TRBV20-1 NA CSARIGARVNSNQPQHF TGCAGTGCTAGGATTGGGGCGAGGGTAAATTCCAATCAGCCCCAGCATTTT
NA TRBJ1-4 14 TRBV12-3/TRBV12-4 many CASTTRADNEKLFF TGTGCCAGTACCACCCGGGCCGACAATGAAAAACTGTTTTTT
TRBD2 TRBJ2-1 18 TRBV10-3 many CAISASEGEREPYNEQFF TGTGCCATCAGTGCTTCCGAGGGGGAGCGGGAGCCTTACAATGAGCAGTTCTTC
NA TRBJ2-1 11 TRBV2 many CASSDFNEQFF TGTGCCAGCAGTGACTTCAATGAGCAGTTCTTC
TRBD2 TRBJ2-1 15 TRBV30 NA CAWTPGGTLYNEQFF TGTGCCTGGACACCGGGAGGGACCCTCTACAATGAGCAGTTCTTC
NA TRBJ1-1 14 TRBV3-1 many CASSQGLPSAEAFF TGTGCCAGCAGCCAAGGCCTACCTTCCGCTGAAGCTTTCTTT
NA TRBJ2-5 16 TRBV6-5 few CASSYSSTGVQETQYF TGTGCCAGCAGTTACTCGTCAACGGGAGTACAAGAGACCCAGTACTTC
NA TRBJ1-2 16 TRBV7-2 many CASSLGPGAFAYGYTF TGTGCCAGCAGCTTAGGCCCGGGGGCTTTTGCCTATGGCTACACCTTC
TRBD2 TRBJ2-5 15 TRBV2 NA CASSEAASGRRPGYF TGTGCCAGCAGTGAAGCGGCTAGCGGGAGGAGGCCCGGGTACTTC
NA TRBJ2-3 16 TRBV7-8 many CASSLSGQGYKDTQYF TGTGCCAGCAGCTTATCGGGGCAGGGGTACAAAGATACGCAGTATTTT
NA TRBJ1-1 13 TRBV12-5 many CASGLKENTEAFF TGTGCTAGTGGTTTGAAGGAGAACACTGAAGCTTTCTTT
NA TRBJ2-7 15 TRBV7-2 NA CASSSRPLGVVEQYF TGTGCCAGCAGCTCCCGCCCTCTCGGGGTTGTCGAGCAGTACTTC
NA TRBJ2-5 13 TRBV6-1 few CASKTTLQETQYF TGTGCCAGCAAGACTACCCTACAAGAGACCCAGTACTTC
TRBD1 TRBJ1-2 14 TRBV24-1 few CATSDFAGGSGYTF TGTGCCACCAGTGATTTCGCAGGGGGCTCTGGCTACACCTTC
TRBD2 TRBJ2-1 16 TRBV13 few CASSPTTSGNHNEQFF TGTGCCAGCAGTCCAACCACTAGCGGGAATCACAATGAGCAGTTCTTC
NA TRBJ1-4 13 TRBV18 few CASTRGSNEKLFF TGTGCCAGCACGCGGGGCTCTAATGAAAAACTGTTTTTT
NA TRBJ2-5 15 TRBV5-6 few CASSLNLRVGETQYF TGTGCCAGCAGCTTGAACCTTCGTGTAGGGGAGACCCAGTACTTC
TRBD1 TRBJ1-2 16 TRBV12-5 many CASGLEPGQGAFGYTF TGTGCTAGTGGTTTGGAACCGGGACAGGGGGCGTTTGGCTACACCTTC
NA TRBJ1-6 14 TRBV11-2 many CASSPRVGGVALHF TGTGCCAGCAGCCCACGTGTCGGGGGAGTAGCCCTCCACTTT
NA TRBJ1-2 13 TRBV13 few CASSLSRTLRYTF TGTGCCAGCAGCTTATCCCGGACTTTACGCTACACCTTC
NA TRBJ2-5 16 TRBV4-1 NA CASSQRYRADQETQYF TGCGCCAGCAGCCAACGATACCGCGCCGACCAAGAGACCCAGTACTTC
TRBD1 TRBJ2-3 15 TRBV11-2 many CASSRQGMDTDTQYF TGTGCCAGCAGCCGACAGGGGATGGATACAGATACGCAGTATTTT
NA TRBJ2-2 15 TRBV4-1 NA CASSQLSLATGELFF TGCGCCAGCAGCCAATTGTCTCTAGCGACCGGGGAGCTGTTTTTT
NA TRBJ2-7 11 TRBV2 few CASTVTGEQYF TGTGCCAGCACAGTGACGGGCGAGCAGTACTTC
TRBD1 TRBJ1-2 14 TRBV18 NA CASSPQQGADGYTF TGTGCCAGCTCACCACAGCAGGGGGCGGATGGCTACACCTTC
NA TRBJ2-1 12 TRBV29-1 many CSVFTGSGEQFF TGCAGCGTATTTACCGGGTCTGGGGAGCAGTTCTTC
TRBD1 TRBJ1-5 15 TRBV15 many CATSRGPEGAQPQHF TGTGCCACCAGCAGAGGCCCTGAGGGGGCTCAGCCCCAGCATTTT
NA TRBJ2-7 13 TRBV20-1 many CSATREFGNEQYF TGCAGTGCCACCAGGGAATTTGGTAACGAGCAGTACTTC
NA TRBJ1-1 12 TRBV6-2/TRBV6-3 many CASSPRNTEAFF TGTGCCAGCTCACCTCGGAACACTGAAGCTTTCTTT
NA TRBJ2-7 15 TRBV7-8 NA CASSLANSIYYEQYF TGTGCCAGCAGCTTAGCGAACAGCATATACTACGAGCAGTACTTC
NA TRBJ1-5 15 TRBV5-1 many CASSFLGGASQPQHF TGCGCCAGCAGCTTCCTAGGAGGGGCGTCTCAGCCCCAGCATTTT
NA TRBJ2-7 16 TRBV20-1 many CSASQRSGPTVYEQYF TGCAGTGCTAGTCAACGTAGCGGTCCTACGGTTTACGAGCAGTACTTC
NA TRBJ2-1 17 TRBV27 many CASSERGDYSSYNEQFF TGTGCCAGCAGCGAGAGGGGGGACTACTCCTCCTACAATGAGCAGTTCTTC
NA TRBJ2-4 13 TRBV9 NA CASQGYRSNIRYF TGTGCCAGCCAGGGATACCGATCGAACATTCGGTACTTC
NA TRBJ1-6 17 TRBV3-1 few CASSQEKGHSYNSPLHF TGTGCCAGCAGCCAAGAAAAAGGCCACTCCTATAATTCACCCCTCCACTTT
NA TRBJ2-2 13 TRBV6-1 NA CASRHPNTGELFF TGTGCCAGCAGGCACCCGAACACCGGGGAGCTGTTTTTT
TRBD2 TRBJ2-1 16 TRBV6-5 many CASSYFRPGLDNEQFF TGTGCCAGCAGTTACTTTCGTCCGGGACTAGACAATGAGCAGTTCTTC
NA TRBJ2-1 14 TRBV29-1 many CSVEDRDKLNEQFF TGCAGCGTTGAAGATAGGGACAAGTTGAATGAGCAGTTCTTC
NA TRBJ2-7 11 TRBV29-1 many CSARGEAEQYF TGCAGCGCACGTGGGGAAGCCGAGCAGTACTTC